The source of this T cell receptor (beta chain) is a study of cytomegalovirus exposure and HLA in healthy donors. About this clone itself: Its target is unknown.

V was trimmed by 2 bases and J by 7 bases, leaving 8 bases between them. Per the germline V gene, CDR1 is GTSNPN and CDR2 is SVGIG (reference sequence). The CDR3 spans 11 residues. General study results and limits: A missense variant in DCLRE1C was later tied to TCR beta V- and J-gene trimming. Reportedly, fewer N-insertions than the roughly 700-donor mean appeared in an Asian-associated ancestry cluster in a later analysis. Altogether, 150 to 200 TCR beta chains were recorded as cytomegalovirus-associated. From TCR beta sequences, most subjects' HLA-A and HLA-B alleles were reportedly predicted accurately.

Use of 60 Vbeta and 13 Jbeta primers characterized the PCR. Sequenced by immunoSEQ multiplex PCR; TCRdb stores in-frame clones only, minus some. The sample consists of fewer than 200,000 clones, approximately 80% of them appearing once. The receptor was isolated from a man aged 40-49 years in good health and CMV-seronegative. This chain uses TRBV30 with TRBJ1-2; D ambiguous. The sample was PBMCs. The CDR3 is CAWSPSRGYTF. The DNA for the CDR3 is TGTGCCTGGAGTCCCTCCCGTGGCTACACCTTC.